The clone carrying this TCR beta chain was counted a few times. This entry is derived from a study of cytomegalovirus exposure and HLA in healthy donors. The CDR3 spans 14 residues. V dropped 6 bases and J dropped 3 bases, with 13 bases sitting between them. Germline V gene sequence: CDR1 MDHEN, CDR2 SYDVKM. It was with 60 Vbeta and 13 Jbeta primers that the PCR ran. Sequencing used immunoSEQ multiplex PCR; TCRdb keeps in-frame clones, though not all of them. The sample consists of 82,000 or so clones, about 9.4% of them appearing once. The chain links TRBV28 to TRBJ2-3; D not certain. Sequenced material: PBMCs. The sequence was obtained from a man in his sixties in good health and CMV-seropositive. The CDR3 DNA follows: TGTGCCAGCAGAACGTTACAGATAACAGATACGCAGTATTTT. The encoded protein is CASRTLQITDTQYF.